Below are 23 T cell receptor beta chains sequenced from a single sample in a study of blood T cell repertoires in COVID-19. The table came from immunoSEQ multiplex PCR; TCRdb's copy has only in-frame clones and leaves some out. The sample has tens of thousands of clones, 70% to 90% seen once; the top ten hold more than 15%. Input material: peripheral blood. The receptors originated from a woman in her sixties or seventies with acute or convalescent COVID-19.

In this sample, this clone turned up a few times. The CDR3 loop reads CASSLVAANTGELFF. In nucleotides, the CDR3 is TGTGCCAGCAGCTTGGTAGCGGCGAACACCGGGGAGCTGTTTTTT. This chain links TRBV7-3 with TRBJ2-2; tentative D call: TRBD2 (6 bases). The V and J ends lost 3 bases and 0 bases respectively, with 8 bases between them. There are 15 residues in the CDR3. Germline loops: CDR1 SGHTA, CDR2 FQGTGA.

A few counts support this clone. This chain uses TRBV19 with TRBJ1-1; 7 positions match TRBD1. V lost 5 bases, J lost 5 bases, and 20 bases stayed unmatched. This CDR3 has 18 residues. The V gene's germline CDR1 is LNHDA and CDR2 SQIVND (reference sequence). CDR3: CASSYTGTDFFGGTEAFF. In DNA form, the CDR3 reads TGTGCCAGTAGTTACACCGGGACAGACTTCTTCGGGGGTACTGAAGCTTTCTTT.

The rearrangement joins TRBV30 to TRBJ1-5; D unclear. CDR1 and CDR2 (germline): GTSNPN, SVGIG (reference sequence). V lost 4 bases to trimming and J lost 6 bases, with 16 bases between them. This CDR3 region has 14 residues. CDR3 DNA sequence: TGTGCCTGGACGAAGGGAGTTTTTAGTCAGCCCCAGCATTTT. Residues: CAWTKGVFSQPQHF. The entire variable domain, with the rest obtained from reference TRBV30 and TRBJ1-5, is as follows: SQTIHQWPATLVQPVGSPLSLECTVEGTSNPNLYWYRQAAGRGLQLLFYSVGIGQISSEVPQNLSASRPQDRQFILSSKKLLLSDSGFYLCAWTKGVFSQPQHFGDGTRLSIL.

The rearrangement joins TRBV27 to TRBJ1-1; TRBD1 matches at 8 bases. The CDR3 sequence is 12 residues long. The germline CDR1 and CDR2 sequences are MNHEY and SMNVEV (reference sequence). V dropped 10 bases and J dropped 3; count of bases not matched to a gene: 4. This chain's CDR3 is CATQDRDTEAFF. The CDR3 DNA is TGTGCCACTCAGGACAGGGACACTGAAGCTTTCTTT.

The chain has TRBV3-1 (or the pseudogene TRBV3-2) and TRBJ1-2; 10 bases are shared with TRBD1. V lost 4 bases, J lost 5 bases, and 7 bases stayed unmatched. The V gene's germline CDR1 is LGHDT and CDR2 YNNKEL (reference sequence). CDR3 length equals 15 residues. CDR3 nucleotides: TGTGCCAGCAGCCCCCCGGGACAGGGGAGGTATGGCTACACCTTC. Amino acids: CASSPPGQGRYGYTF.

This chain connects TRBV28 to TRBJ2-1; TRBD1 agrees at 7 bases. The CDR3 totals 20 residues. In germline, CDR1 is MDHEN, CDR2 SYDVKM. The J segment lost 0 bases and the V segment lost 2 bases, leaving 16 bases of the junction unmatched. The CDR3: CASSLEPSLTGLSSYNEQFF. In DNA, the CDR3 is TGTGCCAGCAGTTTAGAACCCTCCTTGACAGGGCTTAGCTCCTACAATGAGCAGTTCTTC.

The chain carries TRBV6-5 and TRBJ1-1; no reliable D call. The CDR3 covers 14 residues. Trimming shortened V by 0 bases and J by 4 bases, and 9 bases separated the two germline ends. Germline V gene data show CDR1 as MNHEY and CDR2 as SVGAGI. This chain's CDR3 is CASSYSFVRTEAFF. Written as DNA, the CDR3 is TGTGCCAGCAGTTACTCGTTTGTTCGCACTGAAGCTTTCTTT.

This chain joins TRBV6-2 or TRBV6-3 and TRBJ2-1, with 8 bases lining up with TRBD1. The germline V gene has CDR1 MNHEY and CDR2 SVGEGT. The CDR3 contains 14 residues. The junction had 5 bases not matched to a gene; V was cut back by 0 bases and J by 10 bases. The chain's CDR3 is CASSYSAGGYEQFF. CDR3 coding DNA: TGTGCCAGCAGTTACTCGGCAGGGGGCTACGAGCAGTTCTTC.

The gene calls are TRBV24-1 and TRBJ1-4, with D perhaps TRBD1 (5 bases). Deletions cut 2 bases from V and 3 bases from J, with 9 bases between. In germline, CDR1 is KGHDR, CDR2 SFDVKD. This CDR3 spans 15 amino acids. Here the CDR3 reads CATSDSGGANEKLFF. Here the CDR3 DNA reads TGTGCCACCAGTGATTCCGGGGGGGCTAATGAAAAACTGTTTTTT.

The rearrangement links TRBV24-1 to TRBJ1-1; 9 bases match TRBD1. This CDR3 has 20 amino acids. Germline V gene data show CDR1 as KGHDR and CDR2 as SFDVKD. After removal of 4 bases from V and 3 bases from J, the junction contained 20 bases not matched to a gene. CDR3 sequence reads: CATSEYLRDREGKKDTEAFF. The CDR3, as DNA: TGTGCCACCAGTGAGTACCTCCGGGACAGGGAAGGGAAGAAGGACACTGAAGCTTTCTTT.

This rearrangement joins TRBV30 to TRBJ2-2, with TRBD1 matching over 9 bases. Looked up from germline, CDR1 is GTSNPN and CDR2 is SVGIG (reference sequence). J gave up 2 bases and V 1 base, and 5 bases lay outside the gene matches. This CDR3 is 16 amino acids long. CDR3 loop: CAWSGDREFNTGELFF. In DNA form, the CDR3 reads TGTGCCTGGAGTGGGGACAGGGAATTTAACACCGGGGAGCTGTTTTTT. The whole variable domain, remainder taken from reference TRBV30 and TRBJ2-2, is SQTIHQWPATLVQPVGSPLSLECTVEGTSNPNLYWYRQAAGRGLQLLFYSVGIGQISSEVPQNLSASRPQDRQFILSSKKLLLSDSGFYLCAWSGDREFNTGELFFGEGSRLTVL.

This clone was seen only once. The V and J genes are TRBV29-1 and TRBJ2-4, with TRBD2 as a possible D gene (6 bases). Germline V lookup: CDR1 SQVTM, CDR2 ANQGSEA. The ends were cut back, 5 bases at V and 8 bases at J, with 13 bases in the middle. CDR3 length equals 12 residues. CDR3 protein: CSVSGDGDIQYF. The CDR3 region has the DNA TGCAGCGTTTCGGGGGATGGGGACATTCAGTACTTC.

The chain links TRBV4-1 to TRBJ2-1, with 10 bases identical to TRBD2. Trimming removed 3 bases from V and 1 base from J; junction bases left unmatched: 6. Germline-derived CDR1 and CDR2 are MGHRA and YSYEKL. This CDR3 has 17 residues. This chain's CDR3 is CASSQKTSGLSYNEQFF. Written as DNA, the CDR3 is TGCGCCAGCAGCCAGAAGACTAGCGGGCTTTCCTACAATGAGCAGTTCTTC.

In this sample, this clone turned up many times. V and J are TRBV4-1 and TRBJ2-3, with a possible D match to TRBD1 (5 bases). V lost 4 bases to trimming and J lost 2 bases, with 22 bases between them. CDR1 is MGHRA, CDR2 YSYEKL, per germline. The CDR3 extends over 18 amino acids. DNA of the CDR3: TGCGCCAGCAGCCTCCTATCCATCAGCCAGGGATACACAGATACGCAGTATTTT. Protein sequence: CASSLLSISQGYTDTQYF.

The chain has TRBV5-4 and TRBJ1-2; D is perhaps TRBD1 (6 bases). The CDR3 contains 14 residues. Deletions cut 4 bases from V and 5 bases from J, with 15 bases between. Germline assignment: CDR1 SGHNT and CDR2 YYREEE (reference sequence). In DNA form, the CDR3 reads TGTGCCAGCAGCCTCGGGGGGGCAGAATATGGCTACACCTTC. Its translation is CASSLGGAEYGYTF.

The gene calls are TRBV5-1 and TRBJ2-6, with 7 bases lining up with TRBD1. Germline V gene sequence: CDR1 SGHRS, CDR2 YFSETQ. V trimming: 4 bases; J trimming: 0 bases; junction bases outside the gene matches: 13. The CDR3 loop spans 19 amino acids. CDR3: CASSGGQQGTISGANVLTF. The CDR3 DNA sequence: TGCGCCAGCAGCGGCGGCCAACAGGGGACGATCTCTGGGGCCAACGTCCTGACTTTC. Combining the CDR3 with reference TRBV5-1 and TRBJ2-6 gives the whole variable domain KAGVTQTPRYLIKTRGQQVTLSCSPISGHRSVSWYQQTPGQGLQFLFEYFSETQRNKGNFPGRFSGRQFSNSRSEMNVSTLELGDSALYLCASSGGQQGTISGANVLTFGAGSRLTVL.

The chain employs TRBV5-1 and TRBJ1-1; 7 bases agree with TRBD1. Trimming cost V 0 bases and J 2 bases; bases outside gene matches: 4. The CDR3 has 15 residues. CDR1 is SGHRS, CDR2 YFSETQ, per germline. The CDR3 is CASSLGQGRNTEAFF. CDR3 DNA sequence: TGCGCCAGCAGCTTGGGACAGGGTCGAAACACTGAAGCTTTCTTT.

CDR3 sequence reads: CAWSVNVGDEKLFF. CDR3 nucleotide sequence: TGTGCCTGGAGTGTAAATGTCGGTGATGAAAAACTGTTTTTT. The rearrangement links TRBV30 to TRBJ1-4; D uncertain. Trimming took 0 bases from V and 6 from J, leaving 11 bases between them. The CDR3 consists of 14 residues. The germline V gene has CDR1 GTSNPN and CDR2 SVGIG (reference sequence).

V and J are TRBV30 and TRBJ2-1, with TRBD1 matching 8 bases. The CDR3 extends over 12 amino acids. Germline V gives CDR1 GTSNPN, CDR2 SVGIG (reference sequence). Unmatched junction bases numbered 2, after V lost 7 bases and J lost 3 bases. In DNA form, the CDR3 reads TGTGCCTTCGACAGGGGCTACAATGAGCAGTTCTTC. The encoded protein is CAFDRGYNEQFF.

CDR3 coding DNA: TGTGCCAGCAGTTACGGGACATACTCCTACGAGCAGTACTTC. It specifies CASSYGTYSYEQYF. The rearrangement uses TRBV6-5 and TRBJ2-7; D might be TRBD1 (6 bases). Germline values: CDR1 MNHEY, CDR2 SVGAGI. V dropped 2 bases and J dropped 0 bases, with 8 bases sitting between them. CDR3 length: 14 amino acids.

This clone was counted a single time. This rearrangement joins TRBV24-1 to TRBJ2-5, with D possibly being TRBD1 (5 bases). Germline CDR1 and CDR2: KGHDR and SFDVKD. This CDR3 is built from 14 residues. V was shortened by 1 base and J by 3 bases, with 8 bases between the two germline ends. The CDR3 spells CATSDLGEEETQYF. The CDR3 nucleotides read TGTGCCACCAGTGATTTAGGGGAAGAAGAGACCCAGTACTTC.

The rearrangement joins TRBV30 to TRBJ2-5, with a tentative D call TRBD1 (5 bases). Deletions cut 0 bases from V and 1 base from J, with 12 bases between. Germline CDR1 reads GTSNPN; CDR2 reads SVGIG (reference sequence). The CDR3 has 15 residues. The CDR3 sequence: CAWSVGAGRQETQYF. CDR3 DNA: TGTGCCTGGAGTGTAGGGGCAGGGCGCCAAGAGACCCAGTACTTC.

The CDR3 here is CASSEAESYEQYF. The CDR3 bases are TGTGCCAGCAGTGAAGCTGAGAGCTACGAGCAGTACTTC. V and J are TRBV6-1 and TRBJ2-7; no clear D gene. V was trimmed by 0 bases and J by 3 bases, leaving 6 bases between them. The CDR3 spans 13 residues. CDR1 MNHNS and CDR2 SASEGT come from the germline V gene.